Each of the 27 T cell receptor beta chains below was sequenced from the same sample in a study of technical replicates of blood from several donors. TCRdb's table, derived via immunoSEQ multiplex PCR, lists solely in-frame clones and lacks some. This sample has about 83,000 clones, with roughly nine tenths found just once. Sequencing input: T cells isolated from PBMCs. These receptors came from a human donor in good health.

V gene TRBV19 combines with J gene TRBJ2-5, with 8 bases lining up with TRBD2. V lost 1 base and J lost 2; bases outside the gene matches: 6. The germline V gene has CDR1 LNHDA and CDR2 SQIVND (reference sequence). The CDR3 runs to 16 residues. The CDR3 DNA is TGTGCCAGTAGTATAGTTAGCGGGGTTCTTCAAGAGACCCAGTACTTC. This sequence encodes CASSIVSGVLQETQYF.

This sequence joins TRBV12-5 and TRBJ2-5; TRBD1 aligns across 7 bases. Germline-derived CDR1 and CDR2 are LGHNT and FRNRAP. Trimming took 2 bases from V and 5 from J; bases not matched to a gene: 8. CDR3 length: 15 amino acids. CDR3 sequence: CASGLSGRGSETQYF. CDR3 DNA sequence: TGTGCTAGTGGTTTGTCCGGCAGGGGGTCGGAGACCCAGTACTTC. Full variable domain (outside the CDR3, taken from reference TRBV12-5 and TRBJ2-5): DARVTQTPRHKVTEMGQEVTMRCQPILGHNTVFWYRQTMMQGLELLAYFRNRAPLDDSGMPKDRFSAEMPDATLATLKIQPSEPRDSAVYFCASGLSGRGSETQYFGPGTRLLVL.

The gene calls are TRBV5-4 and TRBJ2-7; a possible D gene is TRBD1 (6 bases). The CDR3 has 14 residues. V was trimmed by 0 bases and J by 2 bases, leaving 9 bases between them. Germline V gene sequence: CDR1 SGHNT, CDR2 YYREEE (reference sequence). CDR3 coding DNA: TGTGCCAGCAGCTTGGTAGCAGGGGCCTACGAGCAGTACTTC. This gives the protein CASSLVAGAYEQYF.

The genes are TRBV6-1 and TRBJ1-2; D not resolved. The ends were cut back, 0 bases at V and 5 bases at J, with 13 bases in the middle. Germline CDR1 MNHNS, CDR2 SASEGT. The CDR3 sequence is 15 residues long. The CDR3 sequence is CASSEADGPGYGYTF. The CDR3 DNA reads as TGTGCCAGCAGTGAAGCGGACGGCCCGGGGTATGGCTACACCTTC.

The rearrangement links TRBV9 to TRBJ1-2; 7 nucleotides align to TRBD1. Looked up from germline, CDR1 is SGDLS and CDR2 is YYNGEE. V lost 5 bases and J lost 6; bases outside the gene matches: 10. The CDR3 extends over 14 amino acids. The CDR3 is CASRQDTGVHGYTF. The CDR3 DNA is TGTGCCAGCAGGCAAGATACAGGGGTCCATGGCTACACCTTC. Based on the CDR3 plus reference TRBV9 and TRBJ1-2, the full variable domain is DSGVTQTPKHLITATGQRVTLRCSPRSGDLSVYWYQQSLDQGLQFLIQYYNGEERAKGNILERFSAQQFPDLHSELNLSSLELGDSALYFCASRQDTGVHGYTFGSGTRLTVV.

This clone was detected once. The chain employs TRBV6-5 and TRBJ1-1; possible D gene TRBD1, 6 bases. The V gene lost 7 bases and the J gene lost 0 bases, with 9 bases spanning the gap. Germline CDR1 reads MNHEY; CDR2 reads SVGAGI. This CDR3 spans 13 amino acids. The CDR3 DNA sequence: TGTGCCAGCAACAGGGAACTGAACACTGAAGCTTTCTTT. It specifies CASNRELNTEAFF.

This chain uses TRBV5-6 with TRBJ2-7; tentative D call: TRBD2 (5 bases). This CDR3 region has 14 residues. The V gene lost 3 bases and the J gene lost 2 bases, with 12 bases spanning the gap. From germline, CDR1 is SGHDT and CDR2 YYEEEE. In nucleotides, the CDR3 is TGTGCCAGCAGCTCGCACCGGGGTCCCTACGAGCAGTACTTC. Amino acids: CASSSHRGPYEQYF.

This clone was counted once. The gene calls are TRBV6-6 and TRBJ2-3; the match to TRBD2 covers 8 bases. Germline V CDR1 and CDR2: MNHNY, SVGAGI (reference sequence). The CDR3 runs to 13 residues. J was trimmed by 6 bases and V by 5 bases; bases with no gene match: 4. CDR3 in amino acids: CASSAGGRDTQYF. As DNA, the CDR3 is TGTGCCAGCAGTGCGGGGGGTCGGGATACGCAGTATTTT.

The chain is built from TRBV7-9 and TRBJ2-1; TRBD1 might be the D (5 bases). This CDR3 is 12 amino acids long. Germline assignment: CDR1 SEHNR and CDR2 FQNEAQ (reference sequence). V was cut by 7 bases and J by 6 bases, with 10 bases left in between. The CDR3 reads CASIRTFNEQFF. The CDR3 bases are TGTGCCAGCATCCGGACATTCAATGAGCAGTTCTTC.

The J gene is TRBJ2-3, the V gene TRBV6-1, with 7 bases matching TRBD2. CDR1 is MNHNS and CDR2 is SASEGT in the germline V gene. V shed 0 bases and J 5 bases; nucleotides not matched to a gene: 11. The length of the CDR3 is 17 residues. The CDR3, as DNA: TGTGCCAGCAGTGAAGCGGGTATCCTAGCGGAGGGAGATACGCAGTATTTT. It is translated as CASSEAGILAEGDTQYF.

This rearrangement joins TRBV18 to TRBJ2-1; TRBD2 matches 7 bases. The ends lost 3 bases at V and 3 bases at J; junction bases unmatched: 8. The CDR3 contains 16 residues. The V gene's germline CDR1 is KGHSH and CDR2 LQKENI. CDR3 DNA sequence: TGTGCCAGCTCACCGACGGAGGCTAGCGGCTACAATGAGCAGTTCTTC. Its protein is CASSPTEASGYNEQFF.

The chain carries TRBV18 and TRBJ2-3; D perhaps matches TRBD1 (6 bases). The V and J ends lost 6 bases and 2 bases respectively, with 15 bases between them. The CDR3 covers 15 residues. Germline assignment: CDR1 KGHSH and CDR2 LQKENI. CDR3 DNA: TGTGCCAGCTCGCGAGGGGGAGATATCACAGATACGCAGTATTTT. Protein: CASSRGGDITDTQYF. The variable domain in full, completed from reference TRBV18 and TRBJ2-3, reads NAGVMQNPRHLVRRRGQEARLRCSPMKGHSHVYWYRQLPEEGLKFMVYLQKENIIDESGMPKERFSAEFPKEGPSILRIQQVVRGDSAAYFCASSRGGDITDTQYFGPGTRLTVL.

This chain links TRBV5-1 with TRBJ1-1, with D unclear. This CDR3 has 13 residues. The germline CDR1 and CDR2 sequences are SGHRS and YFSETQ. V was shortened by 5 bases and J by 1 base, with 9 bases between the two germline ends. The CDR3 DNA reads TGCGCCAGCAGAGCTCGCGGGAACACTGAAGCTTTCTTT. Translated, it gives CASRARGNTEAFF.

This chain connects TRBV28 to TRBJ2-1; 8 bases align to TRBD2. The germline CDR1 and CDR2 sequences are MDHEN and SYDVKM. V gave up 5 bases and J gave up 4 bases; unmatched junction bases: 13. This CDR3 region has 17 residues. DNA for the CDR3: TGTGCCAGCAGTCACTTAAAGACTAGCGAGACTTACAATGAGCAGTTCTTC. Translated: CASSHLKTSETYNEQFF.

V is TRBV30 and J is TRBJ2-7; D is possibly TRBD1 (6 bases). Germline CDR1 is GTSNPN and CDR2 is SVGIG (reference sequence). V was trimmed by 2 bases and J by 6 bases, leaving 11 bases between them. The CDR3 extends over 12 amino acids. DNA for the CDR3: TGTGCCTGGAGTACCGGGGACACCGAGCAGTACTTC. Residues: CAWSTGDTEQYF. Based on the CDR3 plus reference TRBV30 and TRBJ2-7, the full variable domain is SQTIHQWPATLVQPVGSPLSLECTVEGTSNPNLYWYRQAAGRGLQLLFYSVGIGQISSEVPQNLSASRPQDRQFILSSKKLLLSDSGFYLCAWSTGDTEQYFGPGTRLTVT.

V usage is TRBV4-2 and J usage is TRBJ2-2; 8 positions agree with TRBD1. The V segment lost 0 bases and the J segment 3 bases; nucleotides outside the gene matches: 9. The CDR3 totals 18 residues. Germline V gives CDR1 LGHNA, CDR2 YNFKEQ. CDR3 bases: TGTGCCAGCAGCCAAGATCAGGCAGGGGGCAAGTACACCGGGGAGCTGTTTTTT. Residues: CASSQDQAGGKYTGELFF.

The chain is built from TRBV5-1 and TRBJ2-2, with D perhaps TRBD1 (7 bases). Germline assignment: CDR1 SGHRS and CDR2 YFSETQ. V lost 3 bases, J lost 4 bases, and 13 bases lay in between. The CDR3 is 15 amino acids. The CDR3 DNA follows: TGCGCCAGCAGCTCGGAGGGACAGCCCACCGGGGAGCTGTTTTTT. This translates into CASSSEGQPTGELFF.

This CDR3 reads CASRLGASGREAQYF. CDR3 nucleotides: TGTGCCAGCAGACTAGGGGCTAGCGGGAGGGAAGCGCAGTATTTT. This sequence joins TRBV27 and TRBJ2-3; 12 nucleotides match TRBD2. Trimming at V came to 6 bases and at J to 10 bases, leaving 11 bases not matched to a gene. The V gene's germline CDR1 is MNHEY and CDR2 SMNVEV (reference sequence). The CDR3 loop spans 15 amino acids.

The genes are TRBV29-1 and TRBJ2-5; 7 nucleotides agree with TRBD1. The CDR3 contains 13 residues. From germline, CDR1 is SQVTM and CDR2 ANQGSEA. The trim removed 1 base at V and 7 bases at J, leaving 6 bases unmatched. CDR3 in DNA: TGCAGCGTTGAAGCAGGGGGAAGGAGGACCCAGTACTTC. Its protein product is CSVEAGGRRTQYF.

This rearrangement joins TRBV11-2 to TRBJ1-2; no definite D call. The CDR3 is 11 residues long. Trimming took off 5 bases at V and 3 bases at J, with 4 bases between the two ends. Germline values: CDR1 SGHAT, CDR2 FQNNGV. The CDR3 loop reads CASSRDYGYTF. Here the CDR3 DNA reads TGTGCCAGCAGCCGGGACTATGGCTACACCTTC. Filled out from reference TRBV11-2 and TRBJ1-2, the complete variable domain reads EAGVAQSPRYKIIEKRQSVAFWCNPISGHATLYWYQQILGQGPKLLIQFQNNGVVDDSQLPKDRFSAERLKGVDSTLKIQPAKLEDSAVYLCASSRDYGYTFGSGTRLTVV.

This sequence joins TRBV7-9 and TRBJ2-5; a weak D match, TRBD2 (5 bases). This CDR3 has 15 amino acids. In germline, CDR1 is SEHNR, CDR2 FQNEAQ (reference sequence). V was cut by 1 base and J by 0 bases, with 9 bases left in between. The CDR3 DNA sequence: TGTGCCAGCAGCTTAGGGAGAGGGTACCAAGAGACCCAGTACTTC. Its protein product is CASSLGRGYQETQYF.

This chain connects TRBV7-6 to TRBJ2-1, with TRBD2 as a possible D gene (6 bases). V was clipped by 1 base and J by 7 bases, with 11 bases between them. This CDR3 has 14 amino acids. Germline V gene lookup returns CDR1 SGHVS and CDR2 FNYEAQ. The CDR3 bases are TGTGCCAGCAGCTTAGAGGGAGGACAAAATGAGCAGTTCTTC. Its translation is CASSLEGGQNEQFF.

The rearrangement uses TRBV5-8 and TRBJ2-4, with 8 bases fitting TRBD1. Germline V gene lookup returns CDR1 SGHTS and CDR2 YDEGEE. J was trimmed by 7 bases and V by 0 bases; bases with no gene match: 6. The CDR3 runs to 15 residues. This CDR3 is CASSLGGTGPNIQYF. CDR3 DNA sequence: TGTGCCAGCAGCTTGGGTGGGACAGGACCGAACATTCAGTACTTC.

This clone was counted once. One end of the junction does not line up with germline, which may come from a read error. The gene calls are TRBV5-4 and TRBJ2-3; maybe TRBD1 (5 bases). Germline CDR1 SGHNT, CDR2 YYREEE (reference sequence). The CDR3 covers 16 residues. CDR3 region: CASSFRTRTSRDTQYF. CDR3 nucleotides: TGTGCCAGCAGCTTTCGTACGCGGACAAGCAGAGATACGCAGTATTTT.

The V call is TRBV7-9, the J call TRBJ1-2; D uncertain. Trimming left V 2 bases short and J 0 bases short, with 7 bases between. Germline loops: CDR1 SEHNR, CDR2 FQNEAQ (reference sequence). The CDR3 runs 14 residues. For the CDR3, the DNA is TGTGCCAGCAGCTTATTTCTAGCTAACTATGGCTACACCTTC. Residues: CASSLFLANYGYTF.

The rearrangement uses TRBV9 and TRBJ1-6, with 7 nucleotides matching TRBD1. Germline CDR1 reads SGDLS; CDR2 reads YYNGEE. The CDR3 extends over 16 amino acids. V lost 6 bases, J lost 0 bases, and 6 bases stayed unmatched. Here the CDR3 reads CASTSGQSSYNSPLHF. DNA for the CDR3: TGTGCCAGCACCTCGGGACAGAGCTCCTATAATTCACCCCTCCACTTT.

In nucleotides, the CDR3 is TGTGCCAGCAGTTTAAGGAGAGCGGGTTGGGATACAGATACGCAGTATTTT. This codes for CASSLRRAGWDTDTQYF. The chain couples TRBV28 to TRBJ2-3; the D gene is possibly TRBD2 (6 bases). V was pared by 2 bases and J by 3 bases, with 18 bases between. The CDR3 covers 17 residues. In germline, CDR1 is MDHEN, CDR2 SYDVKM.